This T cell receptor beta chain was found in a study of OX40 agonist ivuxolimab in advanced cancers. For the study at large: The dose-escalation cohort was roughly 83% male, with a mean age of 60 years, ranging roughly 20 to 90.

This table comes from immunoSEQ multiplex PCR, and its TCRdb copy is limited to in-frame clones, with some not included. Among fewer than 60,000 clones listed, roughly 77% were seen once. The study sampled blood at baseline, cycle 4 day 1, and cycle 7 day 1. CDR1 and CDR2 (germline): SNHLY, FYNNEI. The CDR3 runs 14 residues. The V and J ends lost 5 bases and 5 bases respectively, with 15 bases between them. This TCR was recovered from an adult with an advanced solid tumor such as melanoma, head and neck, liver or kidney cancer. The chain recombines TRBV2 with TRBJ1-2; D is uncertain. The sample consisted of CD4+ or CD8+ T cells sorted from blood, taken in a trial of the OX40 agonist ivuxolimab. The chain's CDR3 is CASSSGENLYGYTF. The CDR3, as DNA: TGTGCCAGCAGTTCGGGTGAGAACCTATATGGCTACACCTTC. Variable domain in full (rest from reference TRBV2 and TRBJ1-2): EPEVTQTPSHQVTQMGQEVILRCVPISNHLYFYWYRQILGQKVEFLVSFYNNEISEKSEIFDDQFSVERPDGSNFTLKIRSTKLEDSAMYFCASSSGENLYGYTFGSGTRLTVV.